Shown below are 3 T cell receptor beta chains from a single sample sequenced in a study of shared clonotypes between healthy human individuals. The protocol was immunoSEQ multiplex PCR, while the TCRdb copy is restricted to in-frame clones and leaves out a portion. The table lists more than 1,200,000 clones, 98% of them singletons. The sample consisted of naive CD4+ T cells sorted from blood. Subset here: CD45RA+ positively selected. These receptors all stem from a man in his thirties or forties in good health.

This clone was observed once. The gene calls are TRBV27 and TRBJ2-1, with 11 bases fitting TRBD2. Germline assignment: CDR1 MNHEY and CDR2 SMNVEV (reference sequence). The CDR3 is 13 residues long. Trimming cost V 6 bases and J 8 bases; bases outside gene matches: 3. This CDR3 reads CASRLAGVYEQFF. CDR3 in DNA: TGTGCCAGCAGACTAGCGGGAGTCTATGAGCAGTTCTTC.

The chain uses TRBV28 and TRBJ2-7; TRBD1 matches at 8 bases. The CDR3 length is 17 residues. With 5 bases clipped from V and 0 bases from J, the junction kept 12 bases outside the gene matches. Germline V gene sequence: CDR1 MDHEN, CDR2 SYDVKM. The CDR3 spells CASSPHADRAISYEQYF. The CDR3 DNA reads as TGTGCCAGCAGTCCGCACGCGGACAGGGCCATCTCCTACGAGCAGTACTTC.

The chain joins TRBV28 to TRBJ2-3, with TRBD2 matching 7 bases. The CDR3 is made up of 13 amino acids. V shed 9 bases and J 6 bases; nucleotides not matched to a gene: 9. Germline V CDR1 and CDR2: MDHEN, SYDVKM. The chain's CDR3 is CASSNGGWDTQYF. CDR3 in DNA: TGTGCCAGTTCCAACGGGGGGTGGGATACGCAGTATTTT.